This T cell receptor (beta chain) is drawn from a study of chemoradiotherapy in HPV16-positive cancers. Over chemoradiotherapy, repertoires were sampled more than once. Study-wide results and limits: Candidate HPV-specific clones and E7-related TCR motifs grew in tumor during treatment. Better recurrence-free survival went with HPV-responsive T-cell expansion in HPV16-positive patients. Only a couple of HPV16-positive patients supplied the functional HPV-specificity definition.

This clone appeared a few times. No antigen is known for it. There are 15 residues in the CDR3. CDR1 and CDR2 (germline): MDHEN, SYDVKM. The V gene end was trimmed by 6 bases and the J gene end by 0 bases; junction bases not matched to a gene: 5. The table came from immunoSEQ multiplex PCR; TCRdb's copy has only in-frame clones and leaves some out. The repertoire consists of 7,500 to 9,500 clones, with less than 85% occurring once and the leading ten covering 20%. Sampling was done from a patient who underwent chemoradiotherapy. This sequence joins TRBV28 and TRBJ2-7; 10 bases match TRBD1. The receptor was isolated from a human donor with HPV-associated anogenital cancer. The CDR3 sequence: CASSPGTGDSYEQYF. The DNA for the CDR3 is TGTGCCAGCAGCCCCGGGACAGGGGACTCCTACGAGCAGTACTTC.